This T cell receptor beta chain was observed in a study of control samples from healthy donors and cancer patients. Data came from immunoSEQ multiplex PCR; TCRdb stores just in-frame clones and leaves some out. The table records approximately 150,000 clones, 75% to 95% of them present only once. This CDR3 is built from 17 residues. The V end was cut by 1 base, the J end by 2 bases, with 18 bases between. Looked up from germline, CDR1 is SNHLY and CDR2 is FYNNEI. The clonotype comes from a man aged 25-40 years in good health. The V call is TRBV2, the J call TRBJ2-7, with D hard to call. Sequenced sample: blood. Here the CDR3 reads CASSEVSADKGTYEQYF. For the CDR3, the DNA is TGTGCCAGCAGTGAAGTCTCCGCCGACAAGGGTACCTACGAGCAGTACTTC.